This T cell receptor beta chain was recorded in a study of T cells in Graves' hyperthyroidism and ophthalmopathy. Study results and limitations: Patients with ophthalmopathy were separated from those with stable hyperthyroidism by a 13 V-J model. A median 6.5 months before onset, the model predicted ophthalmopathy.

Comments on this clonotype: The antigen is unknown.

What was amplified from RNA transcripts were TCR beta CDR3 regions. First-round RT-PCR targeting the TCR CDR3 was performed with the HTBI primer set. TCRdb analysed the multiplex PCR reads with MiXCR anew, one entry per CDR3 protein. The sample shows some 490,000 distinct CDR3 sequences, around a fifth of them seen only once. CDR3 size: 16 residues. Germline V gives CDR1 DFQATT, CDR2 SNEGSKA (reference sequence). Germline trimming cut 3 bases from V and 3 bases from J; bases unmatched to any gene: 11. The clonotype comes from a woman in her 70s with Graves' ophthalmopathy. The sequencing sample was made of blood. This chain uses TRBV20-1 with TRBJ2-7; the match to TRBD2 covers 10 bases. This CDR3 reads CSARALAGAVGYEQYF. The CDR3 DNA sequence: TGCAGTGCTAGGGCGCTAGCGGGAGCGGTAGGCTACGAGCAGTACTTC.